This T cell receptor beta chain was captured in a study of post-analysis software for immune sequencing data. cDNA libraries of TCR beta carried unique molecular identifiers. Hundreds of thousands of cDNA molecules were obtained from around 1 to 10 million T cells. TCRdb processed the PCR reads anew with MiXCR; each CDR3 protein has one entry. Of more than 450,000 distinct CDR3 sequences in the sample, 30% to 40% are singletons; the top ten hold around 5.9%. The study, taken as a whole, reports: Multiple sclerosis patients had significantly lower normalized Chao1 diversity than controls. By F measure, samples from a shared preparation batch strongly co-clustered.

This clonotype has only a few counts. Its antigen is unknown. The TCR sequence derives from a girl aged 2 to 17 with multiple sclerosis. Sequencing was performed on blood.

The CDR3 sequence: CASSLVGQGEIGYTF. The CDR3 DNA follows: TGTGCCAGCAGCTTGGTGGGACAGGGGGAGATTGGCTACACCTTC. This chain joins TRBV5-6 and TRBJ1-2; 11 positions agree with TRBD1. The CDR3 covers 15 residues. The junction had 5 bases not matched to a gene; V was cut back by 0 bases and J by 7 bases. Germline CDR1 and CDR2: SGHDT and YYEEEE. The whole variable domain, remainder taken from reference TRBV5-6 and TRBJ1-2, is DAGVTQSPTHLIKTRGQQVTLRCSPKSGHDTVSWYQQALGQGPQFIFQYYEEEERQRGNFPDRFSGHQFPNYSSELNVNALLLGDSALYLCASSLVGQGEIGYTFGSGTRLTVV.